This entry concerns a single TCR beta chain. Its target is unknown. Newly diagnosed patients aged 18 to 65 had hyperthyroidism of under 2 months' duration. Orbital computed tomography and thyroid ultrasound, together with serum TRAb and thyroxine and clinical symptoms, were used for diagnoses. The data stem from a study of T cells in Graves' hyperthyroidism and ophthalmopathy. Study-wide findings and caveats: Separating ophthalmopathy from stable hyperthyroidism was achieved by a 13 V-J model.

Template material for amplifying TCR beta CDR3 regions consisted of RNA transcripts. The study used the HTBI primer set for a first-round RT-PCR of the TCR CDR3. Each CDR3 protein gets one entry after TCRdb re-called the multiplex PCR reads with MiXCR. Among nearly 600,000 distinct CDR3 sequences listed, about 15% were seen once. Material for sequencing was blood. This sequence originates from a woman aged 30 to 39 with Graves' hyperthyroidism that later progressed to Graves' ophthalmopathy.

CDR3: CASSPLALQGLEGYTF. CDR3 DNA sequence: TGCGCCAGCAGCCCGCTAGCCTTACAGGGGCTGGAGGGCTACACCTTC. The chain recombines TRBV4-1 with TRBJ1-2; 7 bases are shared with TRBD1. The V and J ends lost 4 bases and 8 bases, in that order; junction bases with no gene match: 16. Germline V CDR1 and CDR2: MGHRA, YSYEKL. CDR3 length equals 16 residues.